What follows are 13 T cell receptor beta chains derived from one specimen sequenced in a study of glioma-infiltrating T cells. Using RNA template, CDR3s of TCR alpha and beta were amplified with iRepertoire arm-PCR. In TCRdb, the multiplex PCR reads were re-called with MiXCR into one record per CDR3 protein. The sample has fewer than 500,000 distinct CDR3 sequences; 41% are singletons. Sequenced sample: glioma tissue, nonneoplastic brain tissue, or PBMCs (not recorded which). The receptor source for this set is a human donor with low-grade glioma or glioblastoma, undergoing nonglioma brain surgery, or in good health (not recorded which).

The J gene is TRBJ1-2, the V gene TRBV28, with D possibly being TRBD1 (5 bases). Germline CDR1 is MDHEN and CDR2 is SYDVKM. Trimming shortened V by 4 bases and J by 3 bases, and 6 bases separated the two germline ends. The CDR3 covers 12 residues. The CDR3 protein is CASSWGDYGYTF. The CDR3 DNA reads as TGTGCCAGCAGTTGGGGGGACTATGGCTACACCTTC.

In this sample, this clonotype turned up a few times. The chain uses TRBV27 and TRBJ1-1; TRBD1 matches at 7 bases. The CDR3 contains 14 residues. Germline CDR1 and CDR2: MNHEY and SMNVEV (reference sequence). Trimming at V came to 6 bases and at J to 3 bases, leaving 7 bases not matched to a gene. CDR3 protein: CASRPDRAHTEAFF. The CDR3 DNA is TGTGCCAGCAGACCCGACAGGGCGCACACTGAAGCTTTCTTT.

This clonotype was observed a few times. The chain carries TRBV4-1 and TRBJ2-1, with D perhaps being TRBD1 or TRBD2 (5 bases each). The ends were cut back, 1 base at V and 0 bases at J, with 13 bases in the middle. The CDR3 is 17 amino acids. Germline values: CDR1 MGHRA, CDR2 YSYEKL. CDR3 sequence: CASSQGGWGSSYNEQFF. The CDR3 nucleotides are TGCGCCAGCAGCCAAGGAGGTTGGGGGAGCTCCTACAATGAGCAGTTCTTC.

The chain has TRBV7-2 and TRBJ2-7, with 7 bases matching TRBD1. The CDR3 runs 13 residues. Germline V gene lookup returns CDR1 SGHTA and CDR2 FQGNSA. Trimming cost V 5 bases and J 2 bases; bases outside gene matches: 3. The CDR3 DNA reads TGTGCCAGCAGCGCCAGGGGGACCTACGAGCAGTACTTC. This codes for CASSARGTYEQYF.

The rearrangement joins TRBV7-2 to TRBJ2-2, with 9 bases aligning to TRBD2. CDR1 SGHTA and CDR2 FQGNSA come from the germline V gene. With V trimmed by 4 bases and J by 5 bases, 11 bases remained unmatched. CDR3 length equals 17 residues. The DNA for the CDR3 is TGTGCCAGCAGCTCACCACCTGGGACTAGCCAAACCGGGGAGCTGTTTTTT. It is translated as CASSSPPGTSQTGELFF.

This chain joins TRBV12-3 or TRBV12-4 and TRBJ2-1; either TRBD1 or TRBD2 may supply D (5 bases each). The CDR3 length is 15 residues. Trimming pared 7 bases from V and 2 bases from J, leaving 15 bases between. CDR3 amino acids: CASTLGVGAYNEQFF. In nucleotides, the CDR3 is TGTGCCAGCACCCTCGGGGTAGGGGCCTACAATGAGCAGTTCTTC.

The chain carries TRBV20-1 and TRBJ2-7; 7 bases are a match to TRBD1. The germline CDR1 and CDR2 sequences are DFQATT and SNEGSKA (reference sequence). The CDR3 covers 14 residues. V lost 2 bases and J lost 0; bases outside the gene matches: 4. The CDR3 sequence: CSARSRQGSYEQYF. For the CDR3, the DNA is TGCAGTGCTAGATCACGACAGGGCTCCTACGAGCAGTACTTC.

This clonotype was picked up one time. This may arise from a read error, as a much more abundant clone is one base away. This CDR3 reads CASRDRGLVTDTRYF. CDR3 bases: TGTGCCAGCCGCGACAGGGGGCTTGTCACAGATACGCGGTATTTT. The chain is built from TRBV6-6 and TRBJ2-3; 10 nucleotides match TRBD1. The CDR3 consists of 15 residues. Per germline, CDR1 MNHNY and CDR2 SVGAGI (reference sequence).

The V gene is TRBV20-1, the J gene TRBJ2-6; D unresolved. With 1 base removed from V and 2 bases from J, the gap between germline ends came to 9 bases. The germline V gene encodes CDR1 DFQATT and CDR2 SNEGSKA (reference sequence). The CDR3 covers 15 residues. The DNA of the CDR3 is TGCAGTGCTAGAGTGGACGTTACTGGGGCCAACGTCCTGACTTTC. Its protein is CSARVDVTGANVLTF.

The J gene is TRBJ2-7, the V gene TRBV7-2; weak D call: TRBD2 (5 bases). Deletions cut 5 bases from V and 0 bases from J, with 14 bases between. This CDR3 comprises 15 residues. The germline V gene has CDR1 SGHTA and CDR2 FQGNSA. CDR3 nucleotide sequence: TGTGCCAGCAGCCCGACACGGGGTTTCTCCTACGAGCAGTACTTC. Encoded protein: CASSPTRGFSYEQYF.

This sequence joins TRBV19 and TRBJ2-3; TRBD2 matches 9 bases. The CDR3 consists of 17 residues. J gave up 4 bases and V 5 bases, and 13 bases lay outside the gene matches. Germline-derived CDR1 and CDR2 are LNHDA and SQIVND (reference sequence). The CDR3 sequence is CASSALGLAGNADTQYF. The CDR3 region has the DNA TGTGCCAGTAGTGCTCTGGGGCTAGCGGGGAATGCAGATACGCAGTATTTT.

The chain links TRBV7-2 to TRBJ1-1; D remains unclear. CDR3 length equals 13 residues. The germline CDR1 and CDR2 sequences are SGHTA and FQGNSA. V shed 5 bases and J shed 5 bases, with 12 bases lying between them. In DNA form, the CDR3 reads TGTGCCAGCAGCACTGACCCCCAGACTGAAGCTTTCTTT. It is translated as CASSTDPQTEAFF.

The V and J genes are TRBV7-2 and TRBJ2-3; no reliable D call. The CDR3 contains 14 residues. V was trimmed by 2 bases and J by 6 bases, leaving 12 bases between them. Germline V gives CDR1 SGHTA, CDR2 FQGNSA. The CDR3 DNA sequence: TGTGCCAGCAGCTTATCCAGATCCCCGGATACGCAGTATTTT. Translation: CASSLSRSPDTQYF.